These 5 T cell receptor beta chains share one sample of origin, sequenced in a study of T cells expressing NK-cell markers. One entry per CDR3 protein, without DNA, is what TCRdb gives after re-calling the 5' RACE reads. The table lists about 460,000 distinct CDR3 sequences. The specimen was blood T cells: a sorted CD56 or NKG2C T cell subset, CD4+ or CD8+ T cells, or bulk PBMC T cells (not recorded which). All receptors come from a woman aged 50 to 60 in good health.

V is TRBV6-1 and J is TRBJ2-3; TCRdb calls TRBD2, which cannot be checked without DNA. The CDR3 extends over 15 amino acids. CDR1 is MNHNS and CDR2 is SASEGT in the germline V gene. This CDR3 is CSSSGLAAGTDTQYF.

J is TRBJ2-5 and V is TRBV6-6; TCRdb outputs TRBD2, but without DNA this stays unchecked. From germline, CDR1 is MNHNY and CDR2 SVGAGI (reference sequence). This CDR3 region has 15 residues. CDR3 in amino acids: CASSPRGRRLETQYF.

The chain links TRBV5-1 to TRBJ2-5; the TCRdb call, TRBD2, lacks DNA for checking. CDR1 and CDR2 from the germline V gene are SGHRS and YFSETQ. This CDR3 comprises 15 residues. The CDR3 protein is CASSLELAGKETQYF.

The rearrangement joins TRBV20-1 to TRBJ1-2. CDR3 length: 13 amino acids. The germline V gene has CDR1 DFQATT and CDR2 SNEGSKA (reference sequence). CDR3 loop: CSASPWENYGYTF.

This chain uses TRBV9 with TRBJ2-1; the TCRdb call, TRBD2, lacks DNA for checking. Germline V gene data show CDR1 as SGDLS and CDR2 as YYNGEE. The CDR3 has 18 amino acids. The chain's CDR3 is CASSVTSGIGSSYNEQFF.